These T cell receptor beta chains were read from a single sample in a study of OX40 agonist ivuxolimab in advanced cancers. Libraries were prepared by immunoSEQ multiplex PCR; TCRdb keeps only in-frame clonotypes and omits some of them. The data hold tens of thousands of clones, with 84% observed a single time. Source: CD4+ or CD8+ T cells sorted from blood, taken in a trial of the OX40 agonist ivuxolimab. These TCRs come from an adult with an advanced solid tumor such as melanoma, head and neck, liver or kidney cancer. Each CDR3 is given with its conserved first and last residue. A D gene is named only where the DNA matches it firmly. Not all rows give a size; the values are once, few, many and, for expanded clones, a class.

size: -
V: TRBV5-4
J: TRBJ1-4
D: -
DNA: TGTGCCAGCAGCTTGGGGGGGCCCACAGAAAAACTGTTTTTT
CDR3: CASSLGGPTEKLFF

size: -
V: TRBV5-8
J: TRBJ2-3
D: TRBD1
DNA: TGTGCCAGCAGAAAGCAGGGGGTAGATACGCAGTATTTT
CDR3: CASRKQGVDTQYF

size: -
V: TRBV18
J: TRBJ2-2
D: TRBD2
DNA: TGTGCCAGCTCACCACCGACTAGCGGGAGTTATGGCGGGGAGCTGTTTTTT
CDR3: CASSPPTSGSYGGELFF

size: once
V: TRBV7-2
J: TRBJ2-3
D: -
DNA: TGTGCCAGCAGCTTAAACGTCATGGATACGCAGTATTTT
CDR3: CASSLNVMDTQYF

size: -
V: TRBV13
J: TRBJ2-7
D: TRBD2
DNA: TGTGCCAGCAGCTTAGTGACTAGCGGGAGGACCTACGAGCAGTACTTC
CDR3: CASSLVTSGRTYEQYF

size: -
V: TRBV4-3
J: TRBJ2-6
D: -
DNA: TGCGCCAGCAGCCAAGAGGTTTCCCACTCTGGGGCCAACGTCCTGACTTTC
CDR3: CASSQEVSHSGANVLTF

size: -
V: TRBV5-1
J: TRBJ2-5
D: -
DNA: TGCGCCAGCACCACAGGGACTCTAGAAGAGACCCAGTACTTC
CDR3: CASTTGTLEETQYF

size: -
V: TRBV7-2
J: TRBJ1-2
D: -
DNA: TGTGCCAGCAGCTTAGACAACTATGGCTACACCTTC
CDR3: CASSLDNYGYTF

size: -
V: TRBV7-2
J: TRBJ2-7
D: -
DNA: TGTGCCAGCAGCTTGGTAGCCTACGAGCAGTACTTC
CDR3: CASSLVAYEQYF

size: -
V: TRBV5-1
J: TRBJ2-1
D: -
DNA: TGCGCCAGCAGCTTGGGTGCGTGGCGGGATGAGCAGTTCTTC
CDR3: CASSLGAWRDEQFF

size: -
V: TRBV6-1
J: TRBJ1-2
D: -
DNA: TGTGCCAGCAGTGATAAGTTAGGCTACACCTTC
CDR3: CASSDKLGYTF

size: -
V: TRBV5-4
J: TRBJ2-7
D: -
DNA: TGTGCCAGCAGCCCTAGCCCAGAGAACCCCTACGAGCAGTACTTC
CDR3: CASSPSPENPYEQYF

size: -
V: TRBV5-1
J: TRBJ1-2
D: TRBD1
DNA: TGCGCCAGCAGCTACTCAACAGGGGATTATGGCTACACCTTC
CDR3: CASSYSTGDYGYTF

size: -
V: TRBV6-4
J: TRBJ2-1
D: TRBD2
DNA: TGTGCCAGCAGTGATGACGCGGGAGCCCCCAATGAGCAGTTCTTC
CDR3: CASSDDAGAPNEQFF

size: -
V: TRBV28
J: TRBJ2-3
D: -
DNA: TGTGCCAGCACTCGTGATACGCAGTATTTT
CDR3: CASTRDTQYF

size: -
V: TRBV25-1
J: TRBJ1-1
D: -
DNA: TGTGCCAGCAGTGATAGTCGGGGGGGCAAGAACACTGAAGCTTTCTTT
CDR3: CASSDSRGGKNTEAFF

size: -
V: TRBV2
J: TRBJ2-7
D: TRBD2
DNA: TGTGCCAGCAGACTTAGCGGGCTAGGTTACGAGCAGTACTTC
CDR3: CASRLSGLGYEQYF

size: few
V: TRBV7-2
J: TRBJ2-7
D: -
DNA: TGTGCCAGCAGCTTACTCCAGGGCGGTGCCTACGAGCAGTACTTC
CDR3: CASSLLQGGAYEQYF

size: once
V: TRBV4-2
J: TRBJ2-2
D: TRBD2
DNA: TGTGCCAGCAGCCAACTAGCGGACGACACCGGGGAGCTGTTTTTT
CDR3: CASSQLADDTGELFF

size: -
V: TRBV11-3
J: TRBJ2-7
D: -
DNA: TGTGCCAGCAGCTTAGCCAGGGGCGAGCAGTACTTC
CDR3: CASSLARGEQYF

size: few
V: TRBV19
J: TRBJ2-5
D: -
DNA: TGTGCCAGTAGTATGAACGCAGGAGGGGAGACCCAGTACTTC
CDR3: CASSMNAGGETQYF

size: -
V: TRBV29-1
J: TRBJ2-1
D: -
DNA: TGCAGCGGGGGAAGGCAGGGGCCCTACAATGAGCAGTTCTTC
CDR3: CSGGRQGPYNEQFF

size: -
V: TRBV18
J: TRBJ2-6
D: -
DNA: TGTGCCAGCTCACCATACACTGTGGCACGCCACTCTGGGGCCAACGTCCTGACTTTC
CDR3: CASSPYTVARHSGANVLTF

size: -
V: TRBV4-2
J: TRBJ2-1
D: TRBD1
DNA: TGTGCCAGCAGCCAAGAAGGACAGGGCTCCTACAATGAGCAGTTCTTC
CDR3: CASSQEGQGSYNEQFF

size: few
V: TRBV7-9
J: TRBJ2-2
D: -
DNA: TGTGCCAGCAGCTTAAATAGATTAGCCTCGAACACCGGGGAGCTGTTTTTT
CDR3: CASSLNRLASNTGELFF

size: -
V: TRBV7-2
J: TRBJ2-5
D: -
DNA: TGTGCCAGCAGCTTCTCAGGAGAGACCCAGTACTTC
CDR3: CASSFSGETQYF

size: -
V: TRBV6-6
J: TRBJ2-1
D: -
DNA: TGTGCCATCGAAAATGCGATAAGCTCCTACAATGAGCAGTTCTTC
CDR3: CAIENAISSYNEQFF

size: -
V: TRBV6-1
J: TRBJ1-5
D: TRBD1
DNA: TGTGCCAGCAGCGGTAACAGGGGGGAGCCCCAGCATTTT
CDR3: CASSGNRGEPQHF

size: few
V: TRBV29-1
J: TRBJ2-1
D: TRBD2
DNA: TGCAGCGTTGAATCTAGCGGGGGGTACAATGAGCAGTTCTTC
CDR3: CSVESSGGYNEQFF

size: -
V: TRBV7-9
J: TRBJ2-5
D: TRBD1
DNA: TGTGCCAGCAGCCCAGGGACAGGTCAAGAGACCCAGTACTTC
CDR3: CASSPGTGQETQYF

size: -
V: TRBV4-3
J: TRBJ2-5
D: TRBD2
DNA: TGCGCCAGCAGCCAAGATCGCGGAACTAGCGGGAGAGACGAGACCCAGTACTTC
CDR3: CASSQDRGTSGRDETQYF

size: -
V: TRBV7-8
J: TRBJ2-1
D: TRBD2
DNA: TGTGCCAGCAGGAAACTAGCGGGAGATGAGCAGTTCTTC
CDR3: CASRKLAGDEQFF

size: -
V: TRBV4-3
J: TRBJ1-1
D: -
DNA: TGCGCCAGCAGCCAAGATACGTCCGGGGGGAACACTGAAGCTTTCTTT
CDR3: CASSQDTSGGNTEAFF

size: -
V: TRBV7-2
J: TRBJ1-1
D: -
DNA: TGTGCCAGCAGCTTAGCTATTGGGCCGTCGGTCTTT
CDR3: CASSLAIGPSVF

size: -
V: TRBV7-2
J: TRBJ1-3
D: -
DNA: TGTGCCAGCAGCTTAGTGGGCGAATCTGGAAACACCATATATTTT
CDR3: CASSLVGESGNTIYF

size: -
V: TRBV7-2
J: TRBJ1-2
D: -
DNA: TGTGCCAGCAGCTCCGAAGGGCGGTACTATGGCTACACCTTC
CDR3: CASSSEGRYYGYTF

size: -
V: TRBV19
J: TRBJ2-2
D: TRBD2
DNA: TGTGCCAGTAGACCTCGGGAGGGCCGAGGCACCGGGGAGCTGTTTTTT
CDR3: CASRPREGRGTGELFF

size: -
V: TRBV14
J: TRBJ2-7
D: -
DNA: TGTGCCAGCAGCCTCGGGTTAGAGTACGAGCAGTACTTC
CDR3: CASSLGLEYEQYF

size: -
V: TRBV11-2
J: TRBJ1-2
D: TRBD1
DNA: TGTGCCAGCAGCCCCCGACAGGGGAGGTATGGCTACACCTTC
CDR3: CASSPRQGRYGYTF

size: -
V: TRBV5-3
J: TRBJ2-7
D: TRBD2
DNA: TGTGCCAGAAGCTTGCTTTACACTAGCGGGAACCCCTACGAGCAGTACTTC
CDR3: CARSLLYTSGNPYEQYF

size: -
V: TRBV30
J: TRBJ1-4
D: -
DNA: TGTGCCTGGAGTGTAGACAGACTCATTGGAAAACTGTTTTTT
CDR3: CAWSVDRLIGKLFF

size: -
V: TRBV29-1
J: TRBJ2-1
D: TRBD2
DNA: TGCAGCGTTCGTAATCCTAGCGGTAATGAGCAGTTCTTC
CDR3: CSVRNPSGNEQFF

size: -
V: TRBV7-9
J: TRBJ2-7
D: -
DNA: TGTGCCAGCAGTCGGGTCTCCTACGAGCAGTACTTC
CDR3: CASSRVSYEQYF

size: -
V: TRBV9
J: TRBJ2-5
D: TRBD2
DNA: TGTGCCAGCAGCGTAGCTGGGACTAGCGGGAGAGGGGAGCAGTACTTC
CDR3: CASSVAGTSGRGEQYF

size: few
V: TRBV6-5
J: TRBJ2-7
D: TRBD1
DNA: TGTGCCAGCAGTACCGCCCGACAGGGCCTGTACTTC
CDR3: CASSTARQGLYF

size: -
V: TRBV5-1
J: TRBJ2-7
D: TRBD2
DNA: TGCGCCAGCAGCCTACTCCGGGGCGGGAGCCACGAGCAGTACTTC
CDR3: CASSLLRGGSHEQYF

size: -
V: TRBV6-5
J: TRBJ2-3
D: -
DNA: TGTGCCAGCAGTCAGGCCCTCAGGGGCAATACGCAGTATTTT
CDR3: CASSQALRGNTQYF

size: -
V: TRBV5-7
J: TRBJ2-5
D: -
DNA: TGTGCCAGCAGCCTGGGCCAACTGGCGGGGGAGACCCAGTACTTC
CDR3: CASSLGQLAGETQYF

size: -
V: TRBV4-2
J: TRBJ2-7
D: TRBD2
DNA: TGTGCCAGCAGCCAACGGCAGACTAGCGGGAGTGAAGAGCAGTACTTC
CDR3: CASSQRQTSGSEEQYF

size: -
V: TRBV19
J: TRBJ2-7
D: TRBD1
DNA: TGTGCCACGAAGCGTAGGACAGGGGCTTACGAGCAGTACTTC
CDR3: CATKRRTGAYEQYF

size: -
V: TRBV9
J: TRBJ1-2
D: -
DNA: TGTGCCAGCAGCGTGGCGGGGTTAAACTATGGCTACACCTTC
CDR3: CASSVAGLNYGYTF

size: -
V: TRBV27
J: TRBJ2-1
D: -
DNA: TGTGCCAGCAACCGGGCGGGCCTGTGGTTCTTC
CDR3: CASNRAGLWFF

size: -
V: TRBV5-1
J: TRBJ2-3
D: TRBD2
DNA: TGCGCCAGCAGCAGGACTAGCCTGTCGGGCACAGATACGCAGTATTTT
CDR3: CASSRTSLSGTDTQYF

size: -
V: TRBV11-2
J: TRBJ2-5
D: -
DNA: TGTGCCAGCAGCCCCGAGACACTGGGAGAGACCCAGTACTTC
CDR3: CASSPETLGETQYF

size: -
V: TRBV18
J: TRBJ2-5
D: -
DNA: TGTGCCAGCTCACCGTCGGGTCGGACGGAGACCCAGTACTTC
CDR3: CASSPSGRTETQYF

size: -
V: TRBV4-3
J: TRBJ2-1
D: -
DNA: TGCGCCAGCAGCCAAGACTGGACAGCCTACAATGAGCAGTTCTTC
CDR3: CASSQDWTAYNEQFF

size: -
V: TRBV19
J: TRBJ2-3
D: -
DNA: TGTGCCAGTAGTATCATGGGAGATACGCAGTATTTT
CDR3: CASSIMGDTQYF

size: -
V: TRBV28
J: TRBJ2-5
D: -
DNA: TGTGCCAGCAGTCCGCCCATGGTGAGGGGAGAGACCCAGTACTTC
CDR3: CASSPPMVRGETQYF

size: -
V: TRBV5-6
J: TRBJ1-3
D: TRBD1
DNA: TGTGCCAGCAGCCAGGGACAGGGGGCAGGAGGAAACACCATATATTTT
CDR3: CASSQGQGAGGNTIYF

size: -
V: TRBV11-2
J: TRBJ2-4
D: -
DNA: TGTGCCAGCAGCTGGCAGGAAAACATTCAGTACTTC
CDR3: CASSWQENIQYF